This T cell receptor (beta chain) derives from a study of blood T cell repertoires in COVID-19. Study overall: Sites across the United States, Italy and Spain contributed samples from acute and convalescent COVID-19.

How the authors handled the data: For nucleated cells, counts were estimated from reference gene primer amplification. Repertoires were generated with immunoSEQ multiplex PCR, while TCRdb's copy carries only in-frame clones and drops some. D and trimming come from the DNA, and the V and J calls and clone size come from that table. Of approximately 130,000 clones listed, roughly 88% are singletons. V lost 4 bases to trimming and J lost 5 bases; unmatched junction nucleotides: 10. Looked up from germline, CDR1 is SEHNR and CDR2 is FQNEAQ (reference sequence). This CDR3 is 16 amino acids long. The sequenced sample consisted of peripheral blood. This TCR derives from a man in his fifties with acute or convalescent COVID-19. The rearrangement uses TRBV7-9 and TRBJ1-5; 8 nucleotides match TRBD1. CDR3: CASSYGVTGEDQPQHF. The DNA of the CDR3 is TGTGCCAGCAGCTATGGCGTGACAGGGGAGGATCAGCCCCAGCATTTT. The whole variable domain, filled in from reference TRBV7-9 and TRBJ1-5, reads DTGVSQNPRHKITKRGQNVTFRCDPISEHNRLYWYRQTLGQGPEFLTYFQNEAQLEKSRLLSDRFSAERPKGSFSTLEIQRTEQGDSAMYLCASSYGVTGEDQPQHFGDGTRLSIL.